Detailed here is one T cell receptor (beta chain). Its antigen remains unknown. This sample stems from a study of shared clonotypes between healthy human individuals. Findings and caveats of the study: Researchers sampled blood only, noting tissue repertoires likely differ. On the whole, naive subsets had larger estimated richness than memory subsets had.

Germline lookup yields CDR1 SGHNT and CDR2 YYREEE (reference sequence). This CDR3 contains 14 residues. V was pared by 4 bases and J by 6 bases, with 8 bases of the junction left unmatched. CD45RO-negative cells were positively selected for CCR7, leaving out terminally differentiated effector memory CD45RA+ cells. Caucasian adults residing in Nashville, Tennessee made up all the donors. Clones were read by immunoSEQ multiplex PCR, and TCRdb kept only the in-frame ones, dropping some. This table has about 820,000 clones, approximately 92% appearing once. The chain employs TRBV5-4 and TRBJ2-7, with 9 bases identical to TRBD1. The sequence was obtained from a man aged 25-45 years in good health. Material: naive CD8+ T cells sorted from blood. The CDR3 DNA reads as TGTGCCAGCAGCCTTAATACAGGGGGCGGCGAGCAGTACTTC. It encodes CASSLNTGGGEQYF.